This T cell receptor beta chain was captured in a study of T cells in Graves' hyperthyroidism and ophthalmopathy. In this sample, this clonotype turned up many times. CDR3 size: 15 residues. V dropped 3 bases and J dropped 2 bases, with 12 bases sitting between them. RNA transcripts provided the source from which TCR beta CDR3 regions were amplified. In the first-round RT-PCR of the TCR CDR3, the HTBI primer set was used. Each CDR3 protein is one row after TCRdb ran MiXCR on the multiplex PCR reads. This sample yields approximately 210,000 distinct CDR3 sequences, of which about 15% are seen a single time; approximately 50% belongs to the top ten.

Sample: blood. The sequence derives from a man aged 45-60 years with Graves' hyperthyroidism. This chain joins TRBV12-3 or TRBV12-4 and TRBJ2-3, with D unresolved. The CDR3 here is CASSFLRRTTDTQYF. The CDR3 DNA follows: TGTGCCAGCAGTTTTTTACGGCGGACCACAGATACGCAGTATTTT.